This entry features one T cell receptor (beta chain) sequence. The data were taken from a study of blood T cell repertoires in COVID-19. Study details: Italy, Spain and the United States were the sources of the convalescent and acute COVID-19 samples. PBMCs, B-cell-depleted T cells, or T cells provided the cDNA or gDNA that made up the material.

Original data processing: Amplification of reference gene primers provided the estimated nucleated cell counts. Sequencing was performed with immunoSEQ multiplex PCR; in TCRdb, only in-frame clones are kept and a portion is missing. The V and J calls and clone size come from that table; D and trimming were worked out from the DNA. This table has around 170,000 clones, less than 90% appearing once. The CDR3 sequence is 14 residues long. Per germline, CDR1 MNHNY and CDR2 SVGAGI (reference sequence). With 3 bases removed from V and 1 base from J, the gap between germline ends came to 6 bases. The TCR sequence derives from a woman in her 70s with acute or convalescent COVID-19. The sample comprised peripheral blood. V gene TRBV6-6 combines with J gene TRBJ2-2; D is uncertain. The CDR3 loop reads CASSYSWNTGELFF. CDR3 coding DNA: TGTGCCAGCAGTTATAGTTGGAACACCGGGGAGCTGTTTTTT.